The entry that follows covers one TCR beta chain sequence. The data were obtained in a study of blood T cell repertoires in COVID-19. The assay was immunoSEQ multiplex PCR, and TCRdb's table has in-frame clones only and misses some. The sample shows 200,000 to 300,000 clones, around four fifths of them seen only once. The specimen was PBMCs or T cells enriched from blood (not recorded which). This clonotype was obtained from a middle-aged woman who had been exposed to COVID-19.

In nucleotides, the CDR3 is TGTGCCAGCAGTCTTCAGGGGGACTATGGCTACACCTTC. Its protein is CASSLQGDYGYTF. The chain couples TRBV27 to TRBJ1-2; 7 bases match TRBD1. CDR1 and CDR2 (germline): MNHEY, SMNVEV (reference sequence). The V and J ends lost 5 bases and 3 bases, in that order; junction bases with no gene match: 3. This CDR3 is 13 amino acids long.